The entry that follows covers one T cell receptor (beta chain) sequence. What it recognizes is unknown. As the sequencing template, cDNA was produced by extracting RNA and reverse transcribing it. Method: immunoSEQ multiplex PCR; TCRdb's copy keeps in-frame clones and lacks some. The sample contains 160,000 or so clones, around 64% of which appear only once. CDR3 length: 15 residues. Per germline, CDR1 GTSNPN and CDR2 SVGIG (reference sequence). V lost 0 bases, J lost 3 bases, and 14 bases lay in between. The data belong to a study of CD8+ T cells in alopecia areata. Study information: It was 6 to 18 months of tofacitinib, and then there were 6 months off drug. Study-wide points: There were also resident alphabeta T cells of normal skin sequenced in scalp samples.

Peripheral blood, together with lesional scalp punch biopsies, was collected from alopecia areata patients. The clonotype was recovered from a human donor with alopecia areata. Sequencing was performed on CD8+ T cells sorted from blood, taken at week 0. The rearrangement uses TRBV30 and TRBJ1-1; no reliable D call. The CDR3 DNA reads as TGTGCCTGGAGTGTGATCGGTCCTAGGGACACTGAAGCTTTCTTT. Translated: CAWSVIGPRDTEAFF. Variable domain in full (rest from reference TRBV30 and TRBJ1-1): SQTIHQWPATLVQPVGSPLSLECTVEGTSNPNLYWYRQAAGRGLQLLFYSVGIGQISSEVPQNLSASRPQDRQFILSSKKLLLSDSGFYLCAWSVIGPRDTEAFFGQGTRLTVV.